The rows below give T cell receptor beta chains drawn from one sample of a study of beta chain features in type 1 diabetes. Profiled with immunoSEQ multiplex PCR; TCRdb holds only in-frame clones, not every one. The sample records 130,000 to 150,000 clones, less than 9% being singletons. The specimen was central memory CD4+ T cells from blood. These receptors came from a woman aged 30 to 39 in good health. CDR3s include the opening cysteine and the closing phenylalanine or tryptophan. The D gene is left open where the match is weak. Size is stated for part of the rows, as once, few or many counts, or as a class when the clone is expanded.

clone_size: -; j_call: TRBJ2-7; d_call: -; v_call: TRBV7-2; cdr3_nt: TGTGCCAGCAGCAGGACTCCGGGGGAGCAGTACTTC; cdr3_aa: CASSRTPGEQYF
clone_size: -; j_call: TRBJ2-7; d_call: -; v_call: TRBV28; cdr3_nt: TGTTCGGTGGGGGGAATTGAATACGAGCAGTACTTC; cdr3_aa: CSVGGIEYEQYF
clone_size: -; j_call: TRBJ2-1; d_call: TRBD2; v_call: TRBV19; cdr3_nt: TGTGCCAGCTGTGCGGGAGTAGATTCCTACAATGAGCAGTTCTTC; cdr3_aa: CASCAGVDSYNEQFF
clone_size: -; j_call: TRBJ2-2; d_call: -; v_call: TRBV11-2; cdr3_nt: TGTGCCAGCAGCCCTATCAGGGGTAAGGGCACCGGGGAGCTGTTTTTT; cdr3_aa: CASSPIRGKGTGELFF
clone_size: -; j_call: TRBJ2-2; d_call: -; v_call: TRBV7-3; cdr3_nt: TGTGCCAGCAGCTTAATCTCCGGGGACACCGGGGAGCTGTTTTTT; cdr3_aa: CASSLISGDTGELFF
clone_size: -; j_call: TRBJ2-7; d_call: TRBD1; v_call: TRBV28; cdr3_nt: TGTGCCAGCAGTACACCGGGACAGGGCGCCTACGAGCAGTACTTC; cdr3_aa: CASSTPGQGAYEQYF
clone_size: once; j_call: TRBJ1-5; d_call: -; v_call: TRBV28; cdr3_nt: TGTGCCAGCACCCACGAGGGAGCAGTACGGGCCCAGCATTTT; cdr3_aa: CASTHEGAVRAQHF
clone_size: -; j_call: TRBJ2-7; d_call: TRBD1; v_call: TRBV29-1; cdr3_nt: TGCAGCGTTGAAGCCGGGACAGGGGGCGACGAGCAGTACTTC; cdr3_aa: CSVEAGTGGDEQYF
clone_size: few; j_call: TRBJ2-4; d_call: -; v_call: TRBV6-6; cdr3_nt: TGTGCCAGCAGTTACCGGCGGGATCTAGCCAAAAACATTCAGTACTTC; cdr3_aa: CASSYRRDLAKNIQYF
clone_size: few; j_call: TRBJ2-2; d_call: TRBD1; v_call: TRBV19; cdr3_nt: TGTGCCAGTAGTCCCGGACAGGGGTTAAGGGAGCTGTTTTTT; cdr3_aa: CASSPGQGLRELFF
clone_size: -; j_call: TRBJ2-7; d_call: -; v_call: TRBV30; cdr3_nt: TGTGCCTGGAGTGCCGAGATGTACGAGCAGTACTTC; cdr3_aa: CAWSAEMYEQYF
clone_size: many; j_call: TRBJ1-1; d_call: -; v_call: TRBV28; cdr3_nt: TGTGCCAGCAGTTCCGGTGAGCAAATCACTGAAGCTTTCTTT; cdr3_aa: CASSSGEQITEAFF
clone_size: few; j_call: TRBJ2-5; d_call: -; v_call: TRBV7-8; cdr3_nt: TGTGCCAGCAGCAGCCCACGGGAGACCCAGTACTTC; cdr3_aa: CASSSPRETQYF
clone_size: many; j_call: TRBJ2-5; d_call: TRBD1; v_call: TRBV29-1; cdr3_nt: TGCAGCGTTGAAGACACGGGACAGGGACCGGGAGAGACCCAGTACTTC; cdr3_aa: CSVEDTGQGPGETQYF
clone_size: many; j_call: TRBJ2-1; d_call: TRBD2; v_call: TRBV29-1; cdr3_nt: TGCAGCGTTGTGGGGCTAGCGGGAGGGGGCTCCTACAATGAGCAGTTCTTC; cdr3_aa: CSVVGLAGGGSYNEQFF
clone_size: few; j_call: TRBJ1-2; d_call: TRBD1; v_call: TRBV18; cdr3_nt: TGTGCCAGCTCACCACAGGGACAGGGATGGGGATCCTATGGCTACACCTTC; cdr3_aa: CASSPQGQGWGSYGYTF
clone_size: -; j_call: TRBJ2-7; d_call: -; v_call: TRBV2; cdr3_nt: TGTGCCAGCAGTTTATACTTGGGAGAATACGAGCAGTACTTC; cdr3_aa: CASSLYLGEYEQYF
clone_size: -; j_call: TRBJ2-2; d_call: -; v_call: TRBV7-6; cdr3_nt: TGTGCCAGCCGGTTGGGGAGTCAGGGGTCCACCGGGGAGCTGTTTTTT; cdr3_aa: CASRLGSQGSTGELFF
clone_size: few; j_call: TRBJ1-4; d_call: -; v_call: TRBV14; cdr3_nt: TGTGCCAGCAGCCAAGAAATGACCAGGGGAGGGTTCGGAAAACTGTTTTTT; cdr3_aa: CASSQEMTRGGFGKLFF
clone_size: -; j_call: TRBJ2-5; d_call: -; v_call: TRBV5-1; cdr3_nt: TGCGCCAGCAGCTTGGAGAGCGGAGCCCGGGCCGAGACCCAGTACTTC; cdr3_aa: CASSLESGARAETQYF
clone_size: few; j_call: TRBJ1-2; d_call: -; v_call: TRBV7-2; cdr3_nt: TGTGCCAGCGGAACGGACTCAGTCTATGGCTACACCTTC; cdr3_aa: CASGTDSVYGYTF
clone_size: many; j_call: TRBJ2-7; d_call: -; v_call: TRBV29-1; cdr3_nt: TGCAGCGTAGGTACAGGGCGCGAGCAGTACTTC; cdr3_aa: CSVGTGREQYF
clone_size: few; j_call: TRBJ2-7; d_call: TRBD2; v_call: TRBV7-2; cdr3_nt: TGTGCCAGCAGCTTGGGGACTAGCGGGAGGGCCGGAAACTACGAGCAGTACTTC; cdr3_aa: CASSLGTSGRAGNYEQYF